This TCR beta chain was identified during a study of blood T cell repertoires in COVID-19. Study summary: Some COVID-19 samples were acute and others convalescent; all came from the United States, Italy and Spain. PBMCs, B-cell-depleted T cells, or T cells provided the cDNA or gDNA that made up the material.

Original processing notes: Amplification with reference gene primers provided the estimates of nucleated cell counts. Measured with immunoSEQ multiplex PCR; TCRdb has only the in-frame clones, and not every one. The D gene and trimming were derived from the DNA, and the V and J assignments and clone size from that table. The table has roughly 67,000 clones, about 86% seen once. Sequencing was performed on peripheral blood. The sequence was obtained from a man between 50 and 59 years old with acute or convalescent COVID-19.

CDR3 protein: CASRSSSGSYEQYF. As DNA, the CDR3 is TGTGCCAGCAGGTCGAGTAGCGGGAGCTACGAGCAGTACTTC. The chain recombines TRBV11-3 with TRBJ2-7; 9 bases fit TRBD2. CDR3 length: 14 residues. CDR1 and CDR2 (germline): SGHNT, YENEEA. Germline trimming cut 6 bases from V and 3 bases from J; bases unmatched to any gene: 6.